The sample holds many counts of the clone carrying this T cell receptor (beta chain). The source of the sample is a study of immune heterogeneity within non-small cell lung tumors. With around 600 ng used per sample, the template was genomic DNA from bulk tumor. Biopsies, several per primary tumor and spaced far apart, were collected during surgery. The study enrolled patients with untreated, newly diagnosed non-small cell lung cancer who underwent curative surgery. Germline CDR1 MNHNS, CDR2 SASEGT. J lost 4 bases, V lost 7 bases, and 7 bases had no gene match. The CDR3 spans 15 residues. Multiplex PCR amplified the TCR beta CDR3 region. Its first round ran for approximately 11 cycles with 32 V and 13 J primers. TCRdb re-derived calls from the multiplex PCR reads in MiXCR, one entry per CDR3 protein. The table shows 8,500 to 11,000 distinct CDR3 sequences, with 15% to 20% occurring only once.

The sequenced sample consisted of lung tumor tissue. The source is a man aged 35 to 55 with non-small cell lung cancer. The J gene is TRBJ2-2, the V gene TRBV6-1, with 9 bases fitting TRBD2. The CDR3 spells CASTRLAGSTGELFF. CDR3 DNA: TGTGCCAGCACGCGGCTAGCGGGGAGCACCGGGGAGCTGTTTTTT.